Here is one TCR beta chain with its context. Its antigen remains unknown. These data belong to a study of shared clonotypes between healthy human individuals. The V gene's germline CDR1 is SGHDT and CDR2 YYEEEE. Deletions cut 4 bases from V and 5 bases from J, with 13 bases between. The CDR3 runs to 13 residues. Sequenced by immunoSEQ multiplex PCR; TCRdb stores in-frame clones only, minus some. The table includes more than 2 million clones, around 95% detected once. General study points: Exclusively blood specimens were collected; tissue repertoires likely differ.

The specimen sequenced was naive CD4+ T cells sorted from blood. Indicated subset: CD45RA+ positively selected. The V call is TRBV5-6, the J call TRBJ2-7; D assignment may be TRBD1 or TRBD2 (5 bases each). The sequence was collected from a man aged 18 to 30 in good health. CDR3 loop: CASSRDGRHEQYF. The CDR3 DNA is TGTGCCAGCAGCCGGGACGGGCGGCACGAGCAGTACTTC.